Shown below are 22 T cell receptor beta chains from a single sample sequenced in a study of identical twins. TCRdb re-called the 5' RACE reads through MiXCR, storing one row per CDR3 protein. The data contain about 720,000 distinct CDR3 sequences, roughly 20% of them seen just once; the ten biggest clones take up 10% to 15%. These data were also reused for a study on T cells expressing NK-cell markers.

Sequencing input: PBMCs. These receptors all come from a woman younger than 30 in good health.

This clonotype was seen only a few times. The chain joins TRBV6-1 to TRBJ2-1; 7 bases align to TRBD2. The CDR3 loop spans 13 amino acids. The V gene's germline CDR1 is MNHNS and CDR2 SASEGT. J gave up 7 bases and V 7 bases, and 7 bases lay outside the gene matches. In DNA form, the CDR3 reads TGTGCCAGCACAGGCGGGAGTCATAATGAGCAGTTCTTC. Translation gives CASTGGSHNEQFF.

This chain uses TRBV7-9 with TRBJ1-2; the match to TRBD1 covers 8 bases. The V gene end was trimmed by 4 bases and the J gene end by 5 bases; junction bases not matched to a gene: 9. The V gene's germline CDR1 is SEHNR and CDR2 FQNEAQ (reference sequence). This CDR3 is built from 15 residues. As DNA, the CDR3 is TGTGCCAGCAGCTCCGACGGTTGGGACAGGTATGGCTACACCTTC. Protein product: CASSSDGWDRYGYTF.

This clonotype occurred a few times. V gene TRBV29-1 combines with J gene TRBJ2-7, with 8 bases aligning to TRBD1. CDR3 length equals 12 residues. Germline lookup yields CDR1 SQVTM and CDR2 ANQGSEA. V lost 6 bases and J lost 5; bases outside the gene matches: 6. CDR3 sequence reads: CSVTGVGDEQYF. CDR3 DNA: TGCAGCGTGACAGGGGTGGGTGACGAGCAGTACTTC.

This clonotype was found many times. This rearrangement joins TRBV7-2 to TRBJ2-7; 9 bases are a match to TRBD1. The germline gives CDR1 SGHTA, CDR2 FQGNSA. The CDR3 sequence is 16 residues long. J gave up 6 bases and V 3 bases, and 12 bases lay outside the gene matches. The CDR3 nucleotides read TGTGCCAGCAGCTTGGCTCCCCGGGACAGGGTCGGCGAGCAGTACTTC. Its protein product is CASSLAPRDRVGEQYF.

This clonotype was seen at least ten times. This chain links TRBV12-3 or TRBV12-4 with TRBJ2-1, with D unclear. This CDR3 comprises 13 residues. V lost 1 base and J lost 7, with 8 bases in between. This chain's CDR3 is CASSLGMRNEQFF. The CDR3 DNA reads TGTGCCAGCAGTTTAGGCATGCGTAATGAGCAGTTCTTC.

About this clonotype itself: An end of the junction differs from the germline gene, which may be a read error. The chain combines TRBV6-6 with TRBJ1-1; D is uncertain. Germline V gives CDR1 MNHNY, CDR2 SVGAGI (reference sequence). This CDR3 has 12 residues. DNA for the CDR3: TGTGCCAGCGCCCCCAGGTACACTGTAGCTTTCTTT. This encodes CASAPRYTVAFF.

The CDR3 nucleotides are TGCAGTGCTAGAGGTGTCGCTAGCGGGAAGACCTACAATGAGCAGTTCTTC. This gives the protein CSARGVASGKTYNEQFF. This chain connects TRBV20-1 to TRBJ2-1, with TRBD2 identical over 9 bases. CDR3 length: 17 amino acids. Germline CDR1 reads DFQATT; CDR2 reads SNEGSKA (reference sequence). After removal of 1 base from V and 2 bases from J, the junction contained 9 bases not matched to a gene.

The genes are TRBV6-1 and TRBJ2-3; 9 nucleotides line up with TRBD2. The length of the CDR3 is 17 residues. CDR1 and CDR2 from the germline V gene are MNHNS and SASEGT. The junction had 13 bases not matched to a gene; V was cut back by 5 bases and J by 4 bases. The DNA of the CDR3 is TGTGCCAGCAGTCCACACATACTAGCGGGTGTGGCAGATACGCAGTATTTT. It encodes CASSPHILAGVADTQYF.

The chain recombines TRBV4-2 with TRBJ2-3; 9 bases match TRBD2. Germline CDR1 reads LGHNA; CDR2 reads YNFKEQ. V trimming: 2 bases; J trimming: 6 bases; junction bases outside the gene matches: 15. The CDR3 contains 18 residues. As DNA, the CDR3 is TGTGCCAGCAGCCAAAGGGGGAGTAGCGGGAGTTGGGCGGATACGCAGTATTTT. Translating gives CASSQRGSSGSWADTQYF.

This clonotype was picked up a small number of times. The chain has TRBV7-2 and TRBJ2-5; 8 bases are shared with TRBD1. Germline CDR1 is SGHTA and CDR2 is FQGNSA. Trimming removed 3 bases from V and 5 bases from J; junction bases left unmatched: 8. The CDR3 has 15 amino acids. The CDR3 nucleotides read TGTGCCAGCAGCTTCATCTCAGGGGGCGATGAGACCCAGTACTTC. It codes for CASSFISGGDETQYF.

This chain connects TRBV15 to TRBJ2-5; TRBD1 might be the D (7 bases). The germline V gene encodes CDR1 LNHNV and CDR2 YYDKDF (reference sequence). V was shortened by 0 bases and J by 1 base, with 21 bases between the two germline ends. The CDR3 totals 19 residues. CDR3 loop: CATSRDGGGSQGLQETQYF. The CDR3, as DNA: TGTGCCACCAGCAGAGACGGAGGGGGCAGTCAAGGCCTCCAAGAGACCCAGTACTTC.

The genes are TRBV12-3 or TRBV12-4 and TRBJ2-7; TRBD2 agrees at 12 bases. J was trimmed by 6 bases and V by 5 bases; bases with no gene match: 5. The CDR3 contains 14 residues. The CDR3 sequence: CASSTTSGSTEQYF. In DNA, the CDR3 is TGTGCCAGCAGTACGACTAGCGGGAGTACCGAGCAGTACTTC.

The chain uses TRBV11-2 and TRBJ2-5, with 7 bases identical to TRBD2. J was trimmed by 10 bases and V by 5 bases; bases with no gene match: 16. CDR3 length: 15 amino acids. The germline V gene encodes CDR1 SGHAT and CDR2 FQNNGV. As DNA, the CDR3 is TGTGCCAGCAGCACGGCATGGTCTCCACCGGGGGGCCAGTACTTC. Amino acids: CASSTAWSPPGGQYF. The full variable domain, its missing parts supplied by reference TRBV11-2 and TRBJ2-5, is EAGVAQSPRYKIIEKRQSVAFWCNPISGHATLYWYQQILGQGPKLLIQFQNNGVVDDSQLPKDRFSAERLKGVDSTLKIQPAKLEDSAVYLCASSTAWSPPGGQYFGPGTRLLVL.

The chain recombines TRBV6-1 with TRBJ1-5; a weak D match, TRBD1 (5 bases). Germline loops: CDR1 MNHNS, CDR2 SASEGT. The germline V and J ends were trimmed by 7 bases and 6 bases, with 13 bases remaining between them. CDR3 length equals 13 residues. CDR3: CASILTVGQPQHF. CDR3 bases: TGTGCCAGCATCCTGACAGTGGGTCAGCCCCAGCATTTT.

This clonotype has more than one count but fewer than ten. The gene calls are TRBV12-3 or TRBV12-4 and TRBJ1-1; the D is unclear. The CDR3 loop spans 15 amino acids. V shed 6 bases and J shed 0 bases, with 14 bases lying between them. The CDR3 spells CASSLRSGMNTEAFF. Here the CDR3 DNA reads TGTGCCAGCAGCCTTAGATCGGGAATGAACACTGAAGCTTTCTTT.

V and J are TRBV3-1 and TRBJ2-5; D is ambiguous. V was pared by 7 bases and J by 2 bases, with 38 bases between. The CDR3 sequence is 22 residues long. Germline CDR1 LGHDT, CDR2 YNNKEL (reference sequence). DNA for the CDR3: TGTGCCAGCACCAACAGTCCCCGGGTGAAGTTTTTCTCTCTAATTGGGCAAGAGACCCAGTACTTC. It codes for CASTNSPRVKFFSLIGQETQYF.

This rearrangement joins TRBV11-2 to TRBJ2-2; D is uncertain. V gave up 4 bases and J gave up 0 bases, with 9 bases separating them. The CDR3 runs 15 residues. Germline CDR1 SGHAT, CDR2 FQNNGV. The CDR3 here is CASSSGRTNTGELFF. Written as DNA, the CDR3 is TGTGCCAGCAGCTCGGGTCGGACGAACACCGGGGAGCTGTTTTTT.

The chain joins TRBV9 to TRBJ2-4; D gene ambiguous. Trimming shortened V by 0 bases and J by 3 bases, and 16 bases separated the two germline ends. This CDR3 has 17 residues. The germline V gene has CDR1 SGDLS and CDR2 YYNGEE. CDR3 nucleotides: TGTGCCAGCAGCGTAGGTGTACCCACTTTTGACAAAAACATTCAGTACTTC. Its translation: CASSVGVPTFDKNIQYF.

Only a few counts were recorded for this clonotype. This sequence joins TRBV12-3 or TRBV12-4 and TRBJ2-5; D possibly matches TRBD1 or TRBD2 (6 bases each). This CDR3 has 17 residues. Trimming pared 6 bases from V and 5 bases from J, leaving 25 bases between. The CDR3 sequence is CASSPGRGLDRSETQYF. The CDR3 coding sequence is TGTGCCAGCAGCCCGGGGCGGGGCTTAGACAGGTCTGAGACCCAGTACTTC.

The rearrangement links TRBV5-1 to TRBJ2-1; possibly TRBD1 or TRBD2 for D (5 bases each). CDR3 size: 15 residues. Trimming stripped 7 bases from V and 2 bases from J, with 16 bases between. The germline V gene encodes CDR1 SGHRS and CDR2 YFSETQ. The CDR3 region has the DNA TGCGCCAGCGGGGACGGAGCGCGTACCTACAATGAGCAGTTCTTC. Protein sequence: CASGDGARTYNEQFF.

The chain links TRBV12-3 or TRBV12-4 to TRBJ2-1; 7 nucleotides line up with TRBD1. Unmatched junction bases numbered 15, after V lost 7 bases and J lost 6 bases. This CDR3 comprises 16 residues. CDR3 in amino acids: CASTSQDRVYSNEQFF. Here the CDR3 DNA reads TGTGCCAGCACCTCACAAGACAGGGTGTACTCCAATGAGCAGTTCTTC.

This chain's CDR3 is CASSHTPGDSYEQYF. DNA for the CDR3: TGCGCCAGCAGCCATACACCCGGGGACTCCTACGAGCAGTACTTC. The chain has TRBV4-3 and TRBJ2-7; D may be TRBD2 (5 bases). Germline values: CDR1 LGHNA, CDR2 YSLEER. There are 15 residues in the CDR3. With 3 bases removed from V and 0 bases from J, the gap between germline ends came to 12 bases.